The source of this T cell receptor beta chain is a study of technical replicates of blood from several donors. Using immunoSEQ multiplex PCR, the repertoire was profiled, and TCRdb retains in-frame clones only, with some absent. The profile shows around 71,000 clones, 80% to 95% of them singletons. The V end lost 5 bases, the J end lost 6 bases, and 13 bases lay between the germline ends. CDR3 length: 13 residues. Germline-derived CDR1 and CDR2 are MNHEY and SMNVEV (reference sequence). This TCR was sampled from a human donor in good health. The J gene is TRBJ1-1, the V gene TRBV27; D is perhaps TRBD1 (6 bases). Sequencing was carried out using T cells isolated from PBMCs. The DNA of the CDR3 is TGTGCCAGCAGTATCAGGGGTGTCCCTGAAGCTTTCTTT. It specifies CASSIRGVPEAFF.